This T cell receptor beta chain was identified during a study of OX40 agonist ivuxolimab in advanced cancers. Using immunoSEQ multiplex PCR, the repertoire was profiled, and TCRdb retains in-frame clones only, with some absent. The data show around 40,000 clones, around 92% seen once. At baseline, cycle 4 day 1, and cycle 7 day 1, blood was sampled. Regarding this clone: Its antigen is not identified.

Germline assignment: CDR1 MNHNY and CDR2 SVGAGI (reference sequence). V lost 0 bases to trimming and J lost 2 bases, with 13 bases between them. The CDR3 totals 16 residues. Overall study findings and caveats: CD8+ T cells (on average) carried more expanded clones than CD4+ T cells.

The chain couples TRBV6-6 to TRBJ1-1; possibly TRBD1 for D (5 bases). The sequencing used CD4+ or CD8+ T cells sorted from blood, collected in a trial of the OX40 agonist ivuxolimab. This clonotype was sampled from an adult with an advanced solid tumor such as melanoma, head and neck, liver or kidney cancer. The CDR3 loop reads CASSYSILGLNTEAFF. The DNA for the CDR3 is TGTGCCAGCAGTTACTCGATATTGGGACTTAACACTGAAGCTTTCTTT.